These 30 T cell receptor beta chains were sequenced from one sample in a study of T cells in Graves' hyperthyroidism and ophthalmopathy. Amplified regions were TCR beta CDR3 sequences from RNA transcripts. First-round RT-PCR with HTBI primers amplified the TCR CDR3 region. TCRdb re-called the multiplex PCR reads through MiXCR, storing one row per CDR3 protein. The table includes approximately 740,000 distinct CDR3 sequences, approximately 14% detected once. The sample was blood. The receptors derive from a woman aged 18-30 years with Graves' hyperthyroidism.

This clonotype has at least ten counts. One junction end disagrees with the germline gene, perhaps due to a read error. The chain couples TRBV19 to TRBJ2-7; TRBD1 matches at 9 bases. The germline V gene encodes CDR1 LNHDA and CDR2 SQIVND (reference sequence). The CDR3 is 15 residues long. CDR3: CASSIGGQGTYEQYF. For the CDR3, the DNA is TGTGCCAGTAGTATAGGCGGACAGGGGACCTACGAACAGTACTTC.

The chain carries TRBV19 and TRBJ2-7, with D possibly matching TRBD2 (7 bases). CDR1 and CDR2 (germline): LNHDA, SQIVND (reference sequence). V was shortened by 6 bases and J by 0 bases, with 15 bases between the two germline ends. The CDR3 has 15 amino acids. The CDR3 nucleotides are TGTGCCAGTAGCGACGGGGGGCGACCCTCCTACGAGCAGTACTTC. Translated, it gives CASSDGGRPSYEQYF.

CDR3 in DNA: TGCGCCAGCAGTGGAATGGCAGGGGGAAACACTGAAGCTTTCTTT. It encodes CASSGMAGGNTEAFF. The genes are TRBV10-1 and TRBJ1-1, with 7 bases matching TRBD1. Trimming at V came to 4 bases and at J to 2 bases, leaving 7 bases not matched to a gene. Germline CDR1 reads WNHNN; CDR2 reads SYGVQD (reference sequence). This CDR3 contains 15 residues.

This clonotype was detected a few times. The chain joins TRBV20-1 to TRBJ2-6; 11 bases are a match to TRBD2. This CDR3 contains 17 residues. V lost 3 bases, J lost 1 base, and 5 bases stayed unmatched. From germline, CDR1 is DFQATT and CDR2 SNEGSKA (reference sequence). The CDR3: CSASLAGGVSGANVLTF. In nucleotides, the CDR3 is TGCAGTGCTAGTCTAGCGGGAGGAGTATCTGGGGCCAACGTCCTGACTTTC.

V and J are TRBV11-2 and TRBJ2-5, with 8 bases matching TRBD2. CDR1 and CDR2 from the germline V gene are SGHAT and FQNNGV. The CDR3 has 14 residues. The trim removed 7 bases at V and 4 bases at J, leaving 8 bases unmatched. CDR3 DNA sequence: TGTGCCAGCAAGCGTTCGGCGGGGGGAGAGACCCAGTACTTC. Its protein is CASKRSAGGETQYF.

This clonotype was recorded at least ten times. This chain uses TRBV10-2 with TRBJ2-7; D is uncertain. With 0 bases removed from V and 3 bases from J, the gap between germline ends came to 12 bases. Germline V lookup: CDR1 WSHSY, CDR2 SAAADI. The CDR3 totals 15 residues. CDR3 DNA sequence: TGCGCCAGCAGTGAGTCGGAAGAGAAGAACTACGAGCAGTACTTC. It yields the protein CASSESEEKNYEQYF.

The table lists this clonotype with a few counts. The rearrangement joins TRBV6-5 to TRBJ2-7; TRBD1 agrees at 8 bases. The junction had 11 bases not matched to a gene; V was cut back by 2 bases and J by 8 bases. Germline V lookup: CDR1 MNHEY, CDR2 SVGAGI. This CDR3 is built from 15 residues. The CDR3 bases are TGTGCCAGCAGTTACGGGGCAGGGGGCACCGACAAGCAGTACTTC. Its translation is CASSYGAGGTDKQYF.

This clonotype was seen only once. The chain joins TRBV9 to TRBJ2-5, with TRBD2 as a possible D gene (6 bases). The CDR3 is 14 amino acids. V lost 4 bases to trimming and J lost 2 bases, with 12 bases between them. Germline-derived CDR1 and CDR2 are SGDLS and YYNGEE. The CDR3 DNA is TGTGCCAGCAGCAGGGGAGGCCAACAAGAGACCCAGTACTTC. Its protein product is CASSRGGQQETQYF.

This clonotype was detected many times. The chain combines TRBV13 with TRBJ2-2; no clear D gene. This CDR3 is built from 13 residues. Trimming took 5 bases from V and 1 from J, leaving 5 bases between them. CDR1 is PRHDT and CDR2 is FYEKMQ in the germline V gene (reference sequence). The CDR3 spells CASSPENTGELFF. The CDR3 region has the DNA TGTGCCAGCAGCCCCGAGAACACCGGGGAGCTGTTTTTT.

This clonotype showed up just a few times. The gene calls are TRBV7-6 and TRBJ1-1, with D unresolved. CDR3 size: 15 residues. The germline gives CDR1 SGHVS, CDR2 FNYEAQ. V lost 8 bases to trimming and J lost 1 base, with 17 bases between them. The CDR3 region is CASLEWSGRNTEAFF. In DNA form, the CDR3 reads TGTGCCAGCCTAGAATGGTCGGGCAGGAACACTGAAGCTTTCTTT.

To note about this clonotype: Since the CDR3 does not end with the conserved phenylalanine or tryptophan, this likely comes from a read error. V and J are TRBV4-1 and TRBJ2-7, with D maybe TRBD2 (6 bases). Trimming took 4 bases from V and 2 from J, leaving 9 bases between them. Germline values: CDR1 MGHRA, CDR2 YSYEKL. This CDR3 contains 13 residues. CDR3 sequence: CASSPREAYEQYL. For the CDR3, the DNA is TGCGCCAGCAGCCCTAGGGAGGCCTACGAGCAGTACTTG.

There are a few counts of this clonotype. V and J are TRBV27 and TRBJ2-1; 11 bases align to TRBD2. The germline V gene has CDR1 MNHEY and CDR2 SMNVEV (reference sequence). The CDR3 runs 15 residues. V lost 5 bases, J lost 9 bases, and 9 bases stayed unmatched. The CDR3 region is CASSPLSGRAPEQFF. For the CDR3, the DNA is TGTGCCAGCAGTCCACTTAGCGGGAGGGCCCCTGAGCAGTTCTTC.

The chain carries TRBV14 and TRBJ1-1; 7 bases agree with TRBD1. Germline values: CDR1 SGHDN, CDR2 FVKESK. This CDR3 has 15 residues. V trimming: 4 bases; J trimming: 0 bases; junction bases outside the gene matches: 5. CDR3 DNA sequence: TGTGCCAGCAGCCGGTACAGGGGAGTGAACACTGAAGCTTTCTTT. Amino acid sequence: CASSRYRGVNTEAFF.

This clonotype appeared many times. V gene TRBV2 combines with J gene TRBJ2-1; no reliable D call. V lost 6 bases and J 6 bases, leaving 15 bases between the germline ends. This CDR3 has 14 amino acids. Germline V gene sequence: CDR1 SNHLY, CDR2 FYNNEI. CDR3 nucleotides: TGTGCCAGCAGCCTAGAAGGGTGGGGCAATGAGCAGTTCTTC. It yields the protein CASSLEGWGNEQFF.

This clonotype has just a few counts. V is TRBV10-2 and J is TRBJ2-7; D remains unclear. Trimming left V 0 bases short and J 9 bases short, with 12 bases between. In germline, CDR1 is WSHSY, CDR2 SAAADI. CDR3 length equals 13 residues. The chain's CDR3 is CASSESNSPGQYF. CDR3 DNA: TGCGCCAGCAGTGAGTCGAATAGTCCGGGGCAGTACTTC.

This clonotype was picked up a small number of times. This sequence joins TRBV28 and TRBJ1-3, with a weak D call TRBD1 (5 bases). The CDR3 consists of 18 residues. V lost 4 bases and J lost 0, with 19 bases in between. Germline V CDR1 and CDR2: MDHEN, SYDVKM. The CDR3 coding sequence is TGTGCCAGCAGTTCTCCGGACAAATTCTATCACTCTGGAAACACCATATATTTT. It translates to CASSSPDKFYHSGNTIYF.

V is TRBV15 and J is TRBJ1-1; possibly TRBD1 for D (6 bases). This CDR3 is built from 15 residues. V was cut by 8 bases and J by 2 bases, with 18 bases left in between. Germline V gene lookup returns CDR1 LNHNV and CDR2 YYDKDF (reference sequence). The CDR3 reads CATANWGPRNTEAFF. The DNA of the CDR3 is TGTGCCACCGCTAATTGGGGGCCCCGCAACACTGAAGCTTTCTTT.

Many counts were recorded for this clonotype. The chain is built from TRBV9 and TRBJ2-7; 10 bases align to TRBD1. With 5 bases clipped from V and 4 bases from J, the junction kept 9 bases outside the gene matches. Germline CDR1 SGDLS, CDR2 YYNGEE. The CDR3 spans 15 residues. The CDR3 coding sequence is TGTGCCAGCAGTTACGGGACAGGGGAAACTTACGAGCAGTACTTC. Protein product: CASSYGTGETYEQYF.

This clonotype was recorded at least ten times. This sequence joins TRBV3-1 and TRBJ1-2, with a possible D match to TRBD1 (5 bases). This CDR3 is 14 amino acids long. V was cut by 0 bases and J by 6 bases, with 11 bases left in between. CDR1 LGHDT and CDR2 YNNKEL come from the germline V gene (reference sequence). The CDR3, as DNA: TGTGCCAGCAGCCAAGAGGGGGGGAGGAATGGCTACACCTTC. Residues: CASSQEGGRNGYTF.

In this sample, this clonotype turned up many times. The CDR3 loop is CASSPRLESYEQYF. The CDR3 coding sequence is TGTGCCAGCAGCCCCAGACTAGAATCCTACGAGCAGTACTTC. The rearrangement links TRBV3-1 to TRBJ2-7; perhaps TRBD2 as D (6 bases). Trimming took 4 bases from V and 1 from J, leaving 11 bases between them. The germline V gene has CDR1 LGHDT and CDR2 YNNKEL (reference sequence). This CDR3 region has 14 residues.

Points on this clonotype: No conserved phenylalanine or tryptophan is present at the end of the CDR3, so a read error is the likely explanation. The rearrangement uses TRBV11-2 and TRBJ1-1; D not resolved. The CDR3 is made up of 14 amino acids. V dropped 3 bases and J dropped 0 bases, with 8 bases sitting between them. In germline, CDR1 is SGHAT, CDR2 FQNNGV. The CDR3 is CASSLTLLNTEAFL. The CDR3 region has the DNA TGTGCCAGCAGCTTGACGCTTTTGAACACTGAAGCTTTCCTT.

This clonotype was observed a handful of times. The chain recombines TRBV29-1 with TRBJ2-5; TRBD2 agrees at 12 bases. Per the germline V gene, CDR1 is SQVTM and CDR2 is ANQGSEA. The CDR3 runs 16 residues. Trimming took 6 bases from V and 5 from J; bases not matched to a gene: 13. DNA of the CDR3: TGCAGCGTAAGACGGGCGACTAGCGGGAGAGGGGAGACCCAGTACTTC. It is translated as CSVRRATSGRGETQYF. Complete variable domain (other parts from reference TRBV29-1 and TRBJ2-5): SAVISQKPSRDICQRGTSLTIQCQVDSQVTMMFWYRQQPGQSLTLIATANQGSEATYESGFVIDKFPISRPNLTFSTLTVSNMSPEDSSIYLCSVRRATSGRGETQYFGPGTRLLVL.

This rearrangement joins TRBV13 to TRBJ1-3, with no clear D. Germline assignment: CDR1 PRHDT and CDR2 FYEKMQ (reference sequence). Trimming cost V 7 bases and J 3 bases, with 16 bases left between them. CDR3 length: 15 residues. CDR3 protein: CASTLWYTFGNTIYF. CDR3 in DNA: TGTGCCAGCACCCTCTGGTATACCTTTGGAAACACCATATATTTT.

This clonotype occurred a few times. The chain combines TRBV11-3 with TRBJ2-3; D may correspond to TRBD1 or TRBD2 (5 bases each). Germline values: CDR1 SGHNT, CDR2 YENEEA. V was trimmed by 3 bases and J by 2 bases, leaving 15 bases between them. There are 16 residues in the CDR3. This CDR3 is CASSFTTADPTDTQYF. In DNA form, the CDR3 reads TGTGCCAGCAGCTTCACGACAGCGGATCCCACAGATACGCAGTATTTT.

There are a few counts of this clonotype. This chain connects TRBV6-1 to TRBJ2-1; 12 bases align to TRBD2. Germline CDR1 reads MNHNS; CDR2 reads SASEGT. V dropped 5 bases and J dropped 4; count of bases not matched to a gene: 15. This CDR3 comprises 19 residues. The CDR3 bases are TGTGCCAGCAGTAAGACAGGGTTCGGGACTAGCGGGCTTTACAATGAGCAGTTCTTC. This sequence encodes CASSKTGFGTSGLYNEQFF.

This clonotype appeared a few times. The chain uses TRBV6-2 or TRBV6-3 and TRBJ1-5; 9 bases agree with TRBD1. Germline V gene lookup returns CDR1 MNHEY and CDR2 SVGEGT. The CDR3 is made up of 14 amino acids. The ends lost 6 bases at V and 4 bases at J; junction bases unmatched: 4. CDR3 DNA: TGTGCCAGCAGCCGGGACAGGGCAAATCAGCCCCAGCATTTT. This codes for CASSRDRANQPQHF.

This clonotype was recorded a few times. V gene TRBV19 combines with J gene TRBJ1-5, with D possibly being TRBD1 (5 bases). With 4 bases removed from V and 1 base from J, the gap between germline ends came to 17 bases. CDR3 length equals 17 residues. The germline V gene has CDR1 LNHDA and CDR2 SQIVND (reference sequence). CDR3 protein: CASSTLGLLLSNQPQHF. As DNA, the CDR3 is TGTGCCAGTAGTACGTTGGGGCTCCTCTTGAGCAATCAGCCCCAGCATTTT. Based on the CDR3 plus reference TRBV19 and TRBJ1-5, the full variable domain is DGGITQSPKYLFRKEGQNVTLSCEQNLNHDAMYWYRQDPGQGLRLIYYSQIVNDFQKGDIAEGYSVSREKKESFPLTVTSAQKNPTAFYLCASSTLGLLLSNQPQHFGDGTRLSIL.

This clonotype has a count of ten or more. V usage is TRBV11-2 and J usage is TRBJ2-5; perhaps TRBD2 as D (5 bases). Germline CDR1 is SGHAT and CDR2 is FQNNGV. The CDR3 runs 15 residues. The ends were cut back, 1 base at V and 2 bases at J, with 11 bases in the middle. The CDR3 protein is CASSLVRGAQETQYF. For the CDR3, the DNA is TGTGCCAGCAGCTTAGTCCGGGGAGCGCAAGAGACCCAGTACTTC. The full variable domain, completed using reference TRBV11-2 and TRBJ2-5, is EAGVAQSPRYKIIEKRQSVAFWCNPISGHATLYWYQQILGQGPKLLIQFQNNGVVDDSQLPKDRFSAERLKGVDSTLKIQPAKLEDSAVYLCASSLVRGAQETQYFGPGTRLLVL.

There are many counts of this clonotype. For the CDR3, the DNA is TGTGCCAGCAGCCAAGACAGGGGGCCTGTAGCTTTCTTT. Translating gives CASSQDRGPVAFF. This rearrangement joins TRBV3-1 to TRBJ1-1, with 8 nucleotides matching TRBD1. Germline CDR1 is LGHDT and CDR2 is YNNKEL (reference sequence). This CDR3 has 13 residues. The V segment lost 0 bases and the J segment 10 bases; nucleotides outside the gene matches: 4.

CDR3 residues: CSASRGFLWGYTF. The CDR3 DNA sequence: TGCAGTGCTAGTCGCGGGTTTCTATGGGGTTACACCTTC. The chain carries TRBV20-1 and TRBJ1-2; D is undetermined. V shed 3 bases and J shed 11 bases, with 19 bases lying between them. The CDR3 runs to 13 residues. The germline gives CDR1 DFQATT, CDR2 SNEGSKA (reference sequence).